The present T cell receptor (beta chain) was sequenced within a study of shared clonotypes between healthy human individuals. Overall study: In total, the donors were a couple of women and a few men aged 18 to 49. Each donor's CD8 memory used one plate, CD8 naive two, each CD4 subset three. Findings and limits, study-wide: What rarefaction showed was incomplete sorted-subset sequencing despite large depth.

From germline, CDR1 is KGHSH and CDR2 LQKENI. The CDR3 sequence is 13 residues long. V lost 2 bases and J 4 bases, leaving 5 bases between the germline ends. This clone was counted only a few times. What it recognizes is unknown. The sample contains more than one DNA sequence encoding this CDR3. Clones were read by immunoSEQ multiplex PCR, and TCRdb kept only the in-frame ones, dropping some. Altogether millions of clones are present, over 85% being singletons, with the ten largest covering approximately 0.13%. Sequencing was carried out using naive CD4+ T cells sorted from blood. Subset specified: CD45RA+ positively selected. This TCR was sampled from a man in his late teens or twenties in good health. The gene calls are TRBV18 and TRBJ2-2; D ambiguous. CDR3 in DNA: TGTGCCAGCTCACCAAGGTCCACCGGGGAGCTGTTTTTT. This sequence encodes CASSPRSTGELFF.